These 23 T cell receptor beta chains were sequenced from one sample in a study of blood T cell repertoires in COVID-19. Measured with immunoSEQ multiplex PCR; TCRdb has only the in-frame clones, and not every one. The sample has 50,000 to 85,000 clones, roughly 78% seen once. Sequenced input: peripheral blood. All receptors come from a human donor in a cohort sampled during active COVID-19.

V is TRBV6-2 or TRBV6-3 and J is TRBJ1-1; maybe TRBD1 (6 bases). This CDR3 has 12 amino acids. Germline-derived CDR1 and CDR2 are MNHEY and SVGEGT. Trimming shortened V by 2 bases and J by 9 bases, and 10 bases separated the two germline ends. CDR3 in DNA: TGTGCCAGCAGTTACGGGGGCAACAAAGCTTTCTTT. Its translation: CASSYGGNKAFF.

The rearrangement joins TRBV7-9 to TRBJ2-7; 9 positions match TRBD2. Germline CDR1 and CDR2: SEHNR and FQNEAQ (reference sequence). With V trimmed by 3 bases and J by 7 bases, 10 bases remained unmatched. CDR3 length equals 15 residues. CDR3 DNA: TGTGCCAGCAGCTTCCAAGCGGGAGGCCTGGGGGAGCAGTACTTC. Translating it yields CASSFQAGGLGEQYF.

The rearrangement uses TRBV30 and TRBJ1-4; D not resolved. Germline assignment: CDR1 GTSNPN and CDR2 SVGIG (reference sequence). V lost 1 base and J lost 0, with 6 bases in between. The CDR3 extends over 14 amino acids. CDR3 region: CAWSGYATNEKLFF. The DNA of the CDR3 is TGTGCCTGGAGTGGTTATGCAACTAATGAAAAACTGTTTTTT.

The chain carries TRBV4-3 and TRBJ1-6, with D uncertain. V was pared by 4 bases and J by 3 bases, with 16 bases between. CDR1 and CDR2 from the germline V gene are LGHNA and YSLEER. The CDR3 has 17 residues. The CDR3 region has the DNA TGCGCCAGCAGCCCACGAAAGCGTCCCGACTATAATTCACCCCTCCACTTT. It specifies CASSPRKRPDYNSPLHF.

This clone was picked up one time. J is TRBJ2-5 and V is TRBV19; TRBD1 aligns across 11 bases. The V and J ends lost 1 base and 7 bases, in that order; junction bases with no gene match: 8. The CDR3 covers 16 residues. Per the germline V gene, CDR1 is LNHDA and CDR2 is SQIVND (reference sequence). This CDR3 is CASSIAPGQGAGTQYF. The CDR3 DNA follows: TGTGCCAGTAGTATAGCCCCCGGACAGGGGGCAGGGACCCAGTACTTC.

The genes are TRBV27 and TRBJ1-1, with 7 bases lining up with TRBD1. This CDR3 is 12 amino acids long. Trimming at V came to 6 bases and at J to 10 bases, leaving 8 bases not matched to a gene. CDR1 and CDR2 (germline): MNHEY, SMNVEV (reference sequence). The CDR3 loop reads CASSLQGNLAFF. The CDR3 nucleotides are TGTGCCAGCAGCCTACAGGGGAATTTAGCTTTCTTT.

J is TRBJ2-2 and V is TRBV11-3; D perhaps matches TRBD1 (5 bases). The CDR3 spans 13 residues. Trimming took off 4 bases at V and 4 bases at J, with 7 bases between the two ends. CDR1 is SGHNT and CDR2 is YENEEA in the germline V gene. The CDR3, as DNA: TGTGCCAGCAGCTCCAGGGTCACCGGGGAGCTGTTTTTT. It encodes CASSSRVTGELFF. Filled out from reference TRBV11-3 and TRBJ2-2, the complete variable domain reads EAGVVQSPRYKIIEKKQPVAFWCNPISGHNTLYWYLQNLGQGPELLIRYENEEAVDDSQLPKDRFSAERLKGVDSTLKIQPAELGDSAVYLCASSSRVTGELFFGEGSRLTVL.

This clone appeared once. V usage is TRBV12-3 or TRBV12-4 and J usage is TRBJ2-3; D uncertain. V was cut by 5 bases and J by 2 bases, with 5 bases left in between. CDR3 length: 12 residues. The CDR3: CASSTFTDTQYF. The CDR3 DNA sequence: TGTGCCAGCAGTACATTCACAGATACGCAGTATTTT.

V is TRBV18 and J is TRBJ2-7, with 7 bases matching TRBD1. The V gene's germline CDR1 is KGHSH and CDR2 LQKENI. The junction had 3 bases not matched to a gene; V was cut back by 1 base and J by 0 bases. The CDR3 consists of 15 residues. This chain's CDR3 is CASSPLGGGSYEQYF. CDR3 DNA: TGTGCCAGCTCACCACTAGGGGGCGGCTCCTACGAGCAGTACTTC.

This clone was seen only once. The chain has TRBV7-9 and TRBJ1-2; D remains ambiguous. The ends were cut back, 1 base at V and 7 bases at J, with 4 bases in the middle. CDR1 is SEHNR and CDR2 is FQNEAQ in the germline V gene (reference sequence). The CDR3 consists of 11 residues. As DNA, the CDR3 is TGTGCCAGCAGCTTAGATCGTGGCTACACCTTC. It encodes CASSLDRGYTF.

The gene calls are TRBV27 and TRBJ2-7, with TRBD1 as a possible D gene (5 bases). Trimming took 6 bases from V and 1 from J, leaving 13 bases between them. The CDR3 runs to 14 residues. The germline CDR1 and CDR2 sequences are MNHEY and SMNVEV (reference sequence). The CDR3 loop is CASSPDSRSYEQYF. CDR3 DNA sequence: TGTGCCAGCAGCCCCGACAGCCGTTCCTACGAGCAGTACTTC.

The chain links TRBV7-2 to TRBJ2-1; D gene uncertain. Germline CDR1 reads SGHTA; CDR2 reads FQGNSA. The length of the CDR3 is 13 residues. V was shortened by 4 bases and J by 7 bases, with 11 bases between the two germline ends. CDR3 residues: CASSWPGSNEQFF. DNA of the CDR3: TGTGCCAGCAGCTGGCCCGGGTCAAATGAGCAGTTCTTC.

The gene calls are TRBV28 and TRBJ1-3; D is unclear. Germline lookup yields CDR1 MDHEN and CDR2 SYDVKM. The CDR3 contains 14 residues. Trimming stripped 3 bases from V and 0 bases from J, with 6 bases between. DNA for the CDR3: TGTGCCAGCAGTTTCCAAATCTCTGGAAACACCATATATTTT. Its protein is CASSFQISGNTIYF.

This clone has just one count. The genes are TRBV3-1 (or the pseudogene TRBV3-2) and TRBJ2-7, with 9 bases aligning to TRBD2. Per the germline V gene, CDR1 is LGHDT and CDR2 is YNNKEL (reference sequence). V trimming: 3 bases; J trimming: 3 bases; junction bases outside the gene matches: 9. The CDR3 extends over 16 amino acids. The CDR3 DNA reads TGTGCCAGCAGCCATGTTGGGACTAGCCTTTTCTACGAGCAGTACTTC. It codes for CASSHVGTSLFYEQYF.

The chain combines TRBV9 with TRBJ2-6; the match to TRBD1 covers 10 bases. V dropped 5 bases and J dropped 3; count of bases not matched to a gene: 5. The V gene's germline CDR1 is SGDLS and CDR2 YYNGEE. The CDR3 covers 16 residues. The CDR3 sequence is CASSRQGAGGANVLTF. The CDR3 coding sequence is TGTGCCAGCAGTCGACAGGGGGCTGGTGGGGCCAACGTCCTGACTTTC.

This chain uses TRBV15 with TRBJ2-1, with TRBD1 matching 10 bases. The CDR3 runs 15 residues. CDR1 and CDR2 (germline): LNHNV, YYDKDF (reference sequence). The J segment lost 6 bases and the V segment lost 2 bases, leaving 4 bases of the junction unmatched. The CDR3, as DNA: TGTGCCACCAGCAGAAGGACAGGGGGTGTCAATGAGCAGTTCTTC. Its protein is CATSRRTGGVNEQFF.

The rearrangement joins TRBV21-1 to TRBJ1-1; the table gives TRBD1 as D, unverified against the DNA. TRBV21-1 is given as a pseudogene. The CDR3 is made up of 17 amino acids. The CDR3 bases are TGTGCCAGCAGCCGCCGGGACAGGGCTCAAGTGAACACTGAAGCTTTCTTT. It is translated as CASSRRDRAQVNTEAFF.

The chain uses TRBV4-3 and TRBJ2-5; D is perhaps TRBD2 (7 bases). Germline-derived CDR1 and CDR2 are LGHNA and YSLEER. V lost 3 bases to trimming and J lost 6 bases, with 14 bases between them. The CDR3 contains 14 residues. CDR3 sequence: CASSQGGGVKTQYF. The CDR3 DNA is TGCGCCAGCAGCCAGGGGGGGGGCGTAAAGACCCAGTACTTC.

The rearrangement joins TRBV5-6 to TRBJ2-6, with 7 bases identical to TRBD1. After removal of 2 bases from V and 0 bases from J, the junction contained 2 bases not matched to a gene. The V gene's germline CDR1 is SGHDT and CDR2 YYEEEE. The CDR3 totals 16 residues. The CDR3 sequence: CASSFRGISGANVLTF. DNA for the CDR3: TGTGCCAGCAGCTTCAGGGGGATCTCTGGGGCCAACGTCCTGACTTTC.

V and J are TRBV5-5 and TRBJ1-2; TRBD1 matches 10 bases. Trimming cost V 4 bases and J 4 bases; bases outside gene matches: 7. The length of the CDR3 is 15 residues. Germline assignment: CDR1 SGHKS and CDR2 YYEKEE (reference sequence). The CDR3 loop reads CASSPDRGRSYGYTF. DNA for the CDR3: TGTGCCAGCAGCCCCGACAGGGGGCGCAGCTATGGCTACACCTTC.

The chain employs TRBV19 and TRBJ2-1; possibly TRBD1 for D (7 bases). V was pared by 4 bases and J by 1 base, with 8 bases between. Germline CDR1 reads LNHDA; CDR2 reads SQIVND (reference sequence). The CDR3 extends over 14 amino acids. This chain's CDR3 is CASSTGGSYNEQFF. The CDR3 region has the DNA TGTGCCAGTAGTACAGGGGGGTCCTACAATGAGCAGTTCTTC.

The J gene is TRBJ2-7, the V gene TRBV18, with D perhaps matching TRBD2 (6 bases). Germline CDR1 and CDR2: KGHSH and LQKENI. This CDR3 is 13 amino acids long. V lost 3 bases, J lost 3 bases, and 9 bases lay in between. This CDR3 is CASSPGGDYEQYF. In DNA form, the CDR3 reads TGTGCCAGCTCACCTGGAGGGGACTACGAGCAGTACTTC.

The V call is TRBV9, the J call TRBJ1-6; D is uncertain. This CDR3 comprises 15 residues. Trimming took off 4 bases at V and 5 bases at J, with 13 bases between the two ends. Germline V gene sequence: CDR1 SGDLS, CDR2 YYNGEE. CDR3 sequence: CASSNRVADNSPLHF. As DNA, the CDR3 is TGTGCCAGCAGCAACCGGGTTGCGGATAATTCACCCCTCCACTTT.